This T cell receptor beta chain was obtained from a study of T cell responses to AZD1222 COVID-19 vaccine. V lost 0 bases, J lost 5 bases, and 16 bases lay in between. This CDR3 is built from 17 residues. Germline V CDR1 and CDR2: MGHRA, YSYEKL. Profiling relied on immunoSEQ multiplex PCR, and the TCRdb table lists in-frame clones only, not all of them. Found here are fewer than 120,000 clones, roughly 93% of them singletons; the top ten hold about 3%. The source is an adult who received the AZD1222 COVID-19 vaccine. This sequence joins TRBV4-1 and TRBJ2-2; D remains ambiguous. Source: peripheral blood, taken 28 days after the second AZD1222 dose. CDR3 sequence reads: CASSQDRKGSRTGELFF. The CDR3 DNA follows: TGCGCCAGCAGCCAAGATCGGAAGGGCTCGAGAACCGGGGAGCTGTTTTTT.